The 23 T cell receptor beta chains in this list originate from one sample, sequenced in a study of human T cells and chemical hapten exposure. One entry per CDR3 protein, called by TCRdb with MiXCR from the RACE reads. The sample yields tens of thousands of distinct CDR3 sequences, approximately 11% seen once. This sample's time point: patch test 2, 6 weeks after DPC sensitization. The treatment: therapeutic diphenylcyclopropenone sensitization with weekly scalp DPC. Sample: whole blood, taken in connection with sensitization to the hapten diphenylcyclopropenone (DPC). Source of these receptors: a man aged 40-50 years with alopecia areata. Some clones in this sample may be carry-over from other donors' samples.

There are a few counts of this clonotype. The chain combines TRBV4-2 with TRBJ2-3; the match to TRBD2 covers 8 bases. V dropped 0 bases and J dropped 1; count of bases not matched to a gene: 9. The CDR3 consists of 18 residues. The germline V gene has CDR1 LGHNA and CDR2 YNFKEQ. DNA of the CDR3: TGTGCCAGCAGCCAAGATTCTGGGCTAGCGGGCCGCACAGATACGCAGTATTTT. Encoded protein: CASSQDSGLAGRTDTQYF.

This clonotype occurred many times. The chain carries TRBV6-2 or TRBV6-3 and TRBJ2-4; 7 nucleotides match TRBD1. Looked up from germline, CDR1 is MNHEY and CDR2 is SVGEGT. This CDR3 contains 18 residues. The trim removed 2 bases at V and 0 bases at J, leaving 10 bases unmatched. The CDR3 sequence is CASSYRWTGTIAKNIQYF. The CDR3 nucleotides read TGTGCCAGCAGTTACCGCTGGACAGGAACTATAGCCAAAAACATTCAGTACTTC.

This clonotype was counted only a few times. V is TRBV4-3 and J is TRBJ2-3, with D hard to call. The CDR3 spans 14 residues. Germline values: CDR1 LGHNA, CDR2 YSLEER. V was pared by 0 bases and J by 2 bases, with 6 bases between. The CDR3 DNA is TGCGCCAGCAGCCAAGACCCCTTCACAGATACGCAGTATTTT. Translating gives CASSQDPFTDTQYF.

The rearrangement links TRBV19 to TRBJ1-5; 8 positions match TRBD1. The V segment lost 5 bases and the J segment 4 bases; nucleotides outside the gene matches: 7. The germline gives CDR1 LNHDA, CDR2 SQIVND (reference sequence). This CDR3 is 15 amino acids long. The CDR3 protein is CASSGQGQVNQPQHF. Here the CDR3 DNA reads TGTGCCAGTAGTGGGCAGGGACAGGTGAATCAGCCCCAGCATTTT. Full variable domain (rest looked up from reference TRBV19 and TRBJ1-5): DGGITQSPKYLFRKEGQNVTLSCEQNLNHDAMYWYRQDPGQGLRLIYYSQIVNDFQKGDIAEGYSVSREKKESFPLTVTSAQKNPTAFYLCASSGQGQVNQPQHFGDGTRLSIL.

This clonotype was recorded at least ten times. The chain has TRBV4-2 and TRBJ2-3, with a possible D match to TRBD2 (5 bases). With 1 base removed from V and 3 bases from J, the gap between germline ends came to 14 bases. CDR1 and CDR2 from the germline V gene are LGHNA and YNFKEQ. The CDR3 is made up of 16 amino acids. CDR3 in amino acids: CASSQVHRGATDTQYF. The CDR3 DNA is TGTGCCAGCAGCCAAGTGCACCGGGGAGCGACAGATACGCAGTATTTT.

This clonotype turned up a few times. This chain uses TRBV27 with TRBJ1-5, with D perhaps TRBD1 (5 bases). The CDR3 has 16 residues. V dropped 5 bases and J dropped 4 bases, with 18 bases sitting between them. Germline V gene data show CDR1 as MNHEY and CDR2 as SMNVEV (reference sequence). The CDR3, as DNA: TGTGCCAGCAGTGATGTGGGGACCGGGCTTAATCAGCCCCAGCATTTT. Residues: CASSDVGTGLNQPQHF.

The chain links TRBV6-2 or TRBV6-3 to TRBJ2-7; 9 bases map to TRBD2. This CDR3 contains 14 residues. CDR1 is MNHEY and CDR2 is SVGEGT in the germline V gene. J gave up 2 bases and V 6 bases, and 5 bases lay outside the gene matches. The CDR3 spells CASRTTSGAYEQYF. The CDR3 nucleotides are TGTGCCAGCAGGACGACTAGCGGAGCCTACGAGCAGTACTTC.

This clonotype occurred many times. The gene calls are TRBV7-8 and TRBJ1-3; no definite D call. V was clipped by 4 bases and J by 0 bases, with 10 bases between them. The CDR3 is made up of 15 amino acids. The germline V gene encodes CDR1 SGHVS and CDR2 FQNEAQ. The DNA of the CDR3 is TGTGCCAGCAGCTCGATGGCCGTCTCTGGAAACACCATATATTTT. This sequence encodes CASSSMAVSGNTIYF.

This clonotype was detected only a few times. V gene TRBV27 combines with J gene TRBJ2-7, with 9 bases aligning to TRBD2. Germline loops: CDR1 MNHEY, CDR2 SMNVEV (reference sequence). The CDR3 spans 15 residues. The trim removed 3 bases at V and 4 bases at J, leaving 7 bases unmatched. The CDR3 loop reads CASSFGREGRYEQYF. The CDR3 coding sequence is TGTGCCAGCAGTTTCGGGCGGGAGGGCCGGTACGAGCAGTACTTC.

CDR3 sequence: CASSQVSPGRLLYGYTF. CDR3 in DNA: TGTGCCAGCAGCCAAGTTTCCCCCGGACGTCTTCTCTATGGCTACACCTTC. V and J are TRBV3-1 and TRBJ1-2, with D unresolved. The V and J ends lost 1 base and 4 bases respectively, with 19 bases between them. The CDR3 is 17 residues long. Germline-derived CDR1 and CDR2 are LGHDT and YNNKEL (reference sequence).

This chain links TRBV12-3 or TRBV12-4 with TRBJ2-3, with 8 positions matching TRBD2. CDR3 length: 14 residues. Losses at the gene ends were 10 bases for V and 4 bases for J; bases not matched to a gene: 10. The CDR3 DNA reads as TGTGCCACCGCGGGAGGACCGAGTGCAGATACGCAGTATTTT. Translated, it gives CATAGGPSADTQYF.

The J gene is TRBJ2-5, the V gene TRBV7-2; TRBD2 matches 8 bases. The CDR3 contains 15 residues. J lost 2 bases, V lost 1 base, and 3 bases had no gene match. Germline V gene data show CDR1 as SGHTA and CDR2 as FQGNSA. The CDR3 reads CASSLESGGQETQYF. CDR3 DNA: TGTGCCAGCAGCTTAGAGTCGGGAGGGCAAGAGACCCAGTACTTC.

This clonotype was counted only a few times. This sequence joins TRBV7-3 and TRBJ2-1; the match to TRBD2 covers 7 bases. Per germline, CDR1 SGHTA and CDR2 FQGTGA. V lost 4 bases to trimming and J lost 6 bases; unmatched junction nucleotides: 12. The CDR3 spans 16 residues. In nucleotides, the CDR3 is TGTGCCAGCAGCTCCCCGGGGCTAGGACTAGGCAATGAGCAGTTCTTC. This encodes CASSSPGLGLGNEQFF.

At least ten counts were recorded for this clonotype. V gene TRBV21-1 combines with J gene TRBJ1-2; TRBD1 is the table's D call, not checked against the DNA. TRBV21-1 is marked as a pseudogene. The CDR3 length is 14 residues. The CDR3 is CASSKGTGQRGYTF. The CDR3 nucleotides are TGTGCCAGCAGCAAAGGGACAGGGCAAAGAGGCTACACCTTC.

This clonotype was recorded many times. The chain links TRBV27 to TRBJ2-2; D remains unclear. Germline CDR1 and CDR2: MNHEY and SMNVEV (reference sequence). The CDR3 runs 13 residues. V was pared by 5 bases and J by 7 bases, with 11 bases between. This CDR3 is CASSEGRHGELFF. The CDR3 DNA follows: TGTGCCAGCAGTGAAGGTAGACACGGGGAGCTGTTTTTT.

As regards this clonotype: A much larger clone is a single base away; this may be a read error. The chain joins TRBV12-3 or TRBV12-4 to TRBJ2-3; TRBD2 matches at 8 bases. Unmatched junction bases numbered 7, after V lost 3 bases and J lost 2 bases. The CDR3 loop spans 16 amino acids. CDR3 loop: CASSFTLAGYTDTQYF. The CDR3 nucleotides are TGTGCCAGCAGTTTCACGCTAGCGGGTTACACAGATACGCAGTATTTT.

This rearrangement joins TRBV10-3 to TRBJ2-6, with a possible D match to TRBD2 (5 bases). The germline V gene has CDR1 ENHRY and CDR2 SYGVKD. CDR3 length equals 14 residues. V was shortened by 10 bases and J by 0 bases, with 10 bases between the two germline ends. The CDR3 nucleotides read TGTGCCACCCGCGAGGGCTCTGGGGCCAACGTCCTGACTTTC. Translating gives CATREGSGANVLTF.

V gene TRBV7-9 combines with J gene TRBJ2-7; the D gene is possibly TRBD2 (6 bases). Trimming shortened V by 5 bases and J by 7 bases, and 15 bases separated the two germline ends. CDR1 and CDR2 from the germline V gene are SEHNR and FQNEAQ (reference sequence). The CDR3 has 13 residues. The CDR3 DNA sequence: TGTGCCAGCAGCCTCTCACGGGCGGGGGAGCAGTACTTC. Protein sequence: CASSLSRAGEQYF.

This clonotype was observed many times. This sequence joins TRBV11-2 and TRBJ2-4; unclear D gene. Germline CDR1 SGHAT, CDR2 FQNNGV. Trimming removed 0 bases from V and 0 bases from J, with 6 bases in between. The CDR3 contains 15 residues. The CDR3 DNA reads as TGTGCCAGCAGCTTAGACGATATAGCCAAAAACATTCAGTACTTC. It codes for CASSLDDIAKNIQYF.

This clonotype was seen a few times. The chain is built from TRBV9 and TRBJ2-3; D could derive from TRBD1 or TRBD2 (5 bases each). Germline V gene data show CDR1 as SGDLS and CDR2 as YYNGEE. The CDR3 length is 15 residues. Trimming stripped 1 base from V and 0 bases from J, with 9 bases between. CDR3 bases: TGTGCCAGCAGCGTACCGGGACGGAGCACAGATACGCAGTATTTT. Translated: CASSVPGRSTDTQYF.

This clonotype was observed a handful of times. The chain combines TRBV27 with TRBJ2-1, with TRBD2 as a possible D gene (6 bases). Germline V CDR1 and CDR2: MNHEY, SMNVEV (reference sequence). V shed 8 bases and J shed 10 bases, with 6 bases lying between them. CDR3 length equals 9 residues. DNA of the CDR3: TGTGCCAGCGGGAGGGAGCAGTTCTTC. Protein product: CASGREQFF.

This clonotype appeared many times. This CDR3 reads CASSLSGAQQQETQYF. For the CDR3, the DNA is TGTGCCAGCAGTTTATCGGGGGCGCAGCAACAAGAGACCCAGTACTTC. J is TRBJ2-5 and V is TRBV28; possibly TRBD1 or TRBD2 for D (6 bases each). This CDR3 is 16 amino acids long. The V gene's germline CDR1 is MDHEN and CDR2 SYDVKM. Between the trimmed V and J ends, which lost 1 base and 2 bases, there was a span of 14 bases.

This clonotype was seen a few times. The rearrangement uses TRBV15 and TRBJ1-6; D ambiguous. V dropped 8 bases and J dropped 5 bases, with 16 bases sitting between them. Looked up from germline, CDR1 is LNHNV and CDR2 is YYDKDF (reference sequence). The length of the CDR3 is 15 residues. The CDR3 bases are TGTGCCACCGCGTGGGGTGTGGAGGATAATTCACCCCTCCACTTT. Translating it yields CATAWGVEDNSPLHF.